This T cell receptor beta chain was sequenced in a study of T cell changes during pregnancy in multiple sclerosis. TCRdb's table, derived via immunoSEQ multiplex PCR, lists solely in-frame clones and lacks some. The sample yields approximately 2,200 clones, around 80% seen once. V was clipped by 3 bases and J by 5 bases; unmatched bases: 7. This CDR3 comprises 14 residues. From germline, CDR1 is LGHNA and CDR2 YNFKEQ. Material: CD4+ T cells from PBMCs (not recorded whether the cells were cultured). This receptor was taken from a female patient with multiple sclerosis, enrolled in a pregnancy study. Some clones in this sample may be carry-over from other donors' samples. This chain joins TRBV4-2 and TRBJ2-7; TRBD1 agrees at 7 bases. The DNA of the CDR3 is TGTGCCAGCAGCCAGACACAGGGGTCCCACGAGCAGTACTTC. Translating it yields CASSQTQGSHEQYF.